This TCR beta chain is from a study of T-cell memory formation after mild COVID-19. The wider study: TCR clusters showed largely donor specificity.

This clonotype was counted a few times. Trimming removed 6 bases from V and 5 bases from J, with 14 bases in between. The length of the CDR3 is 14 residues. One entry per CDR3 protein, called by TCRdb with MiXCR from the 5' RACE reads. This repertoire shows around 450,000 distinct CDR3 sequences, roughly 24% found once; its top ten account for around 9%. The sequenced sample was PBMCs or a T cell subset sorted from them (not recorded which). The chain employs TRBV12-3 or TRBV12-4 and TRBJ1-5, with D possibly being TRBD1 (5 bases). The sequence came from an adult woman who had mild COVID-19 (a few samples of this study predate the infection). Cell type and time point are not known. The CDR3 here is CASSGTAGDQPQHF. In DNA, the CDR3 is TGTGCCAGCAGCGGGACTGCTGGCGATCAGCCCCAGCATTTT.